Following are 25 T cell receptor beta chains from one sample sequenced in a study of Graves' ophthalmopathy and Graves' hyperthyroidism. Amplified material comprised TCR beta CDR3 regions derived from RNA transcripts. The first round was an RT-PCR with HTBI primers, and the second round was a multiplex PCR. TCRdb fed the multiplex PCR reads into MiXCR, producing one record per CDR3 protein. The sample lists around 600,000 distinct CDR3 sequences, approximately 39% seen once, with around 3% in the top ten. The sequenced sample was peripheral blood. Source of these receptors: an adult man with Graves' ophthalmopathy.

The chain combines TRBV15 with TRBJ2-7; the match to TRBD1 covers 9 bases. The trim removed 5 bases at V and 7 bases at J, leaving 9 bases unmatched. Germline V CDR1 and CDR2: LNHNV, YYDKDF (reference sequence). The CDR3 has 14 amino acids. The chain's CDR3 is CATSVQGAYNEQYF. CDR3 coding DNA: TGTGCCACCAGCGTACAGGGGGCCTACAATGAGCAGTACTTC.

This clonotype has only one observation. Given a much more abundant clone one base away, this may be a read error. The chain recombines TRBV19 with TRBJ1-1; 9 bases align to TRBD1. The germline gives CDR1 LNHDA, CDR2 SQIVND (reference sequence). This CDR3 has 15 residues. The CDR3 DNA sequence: TGTGCCAGTAGTCCAAGGACAGGGGTTCGGGCTGAAGCTCTCTTT. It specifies CASSPRTGVRAEALF.

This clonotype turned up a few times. CDR3 sequence reads: CASSWGQGNNSPLHF. For the CDR3, the DNA is TGTGCCAGCAGTTGGGGACAGGGAAATAATTCACCCCTCCACTTT. The genes are TRBV27 and TRBJ1-6; 9 nucleotides match TRBD1. The CDR3 spans 15 residues. The V and J ends lost 4 bases and 5 bases, in that order; junction bases with no gene match: 3. Per germline, CDR1 MNHEY and CDR2 SMNVEV (reference sequence).

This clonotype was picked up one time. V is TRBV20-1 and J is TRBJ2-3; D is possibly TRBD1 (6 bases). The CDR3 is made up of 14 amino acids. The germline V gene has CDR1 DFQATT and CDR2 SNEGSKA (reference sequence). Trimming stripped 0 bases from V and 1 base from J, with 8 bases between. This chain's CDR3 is CSAREQGGTDTQYF. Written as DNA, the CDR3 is TGCAGTGCTAGAGAACAGGGTGGCACAGATACGCAGTATTTT.

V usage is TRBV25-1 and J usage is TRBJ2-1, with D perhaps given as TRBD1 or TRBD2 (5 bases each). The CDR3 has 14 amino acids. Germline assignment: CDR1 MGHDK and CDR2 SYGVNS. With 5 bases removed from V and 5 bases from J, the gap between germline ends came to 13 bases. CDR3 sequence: CASSTGGRDNEQFF. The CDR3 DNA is TGTGCCAGCAGTACTGGGGGTCGCGACAATGAGCAGTTCTTC. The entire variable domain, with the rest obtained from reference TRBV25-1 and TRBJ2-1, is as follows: EADIYQTPRYLVIGTGKKITLECSQTMGHDKMYWYQQDPGMELHLIHYSYGVNSTEKGDLSSESTVSRIRTEHFPLTLESARPSHTSQYLCASSTGGRDNEQFFGPGTRLTVL.

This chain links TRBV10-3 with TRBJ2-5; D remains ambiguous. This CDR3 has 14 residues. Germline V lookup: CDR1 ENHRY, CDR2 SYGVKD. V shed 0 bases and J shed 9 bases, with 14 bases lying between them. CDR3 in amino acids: CAISESFNLQPQYF. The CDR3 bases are TGTGCCATCAGTGAGTCGTTCAATTTGCAGCCCCAGTACTTC.

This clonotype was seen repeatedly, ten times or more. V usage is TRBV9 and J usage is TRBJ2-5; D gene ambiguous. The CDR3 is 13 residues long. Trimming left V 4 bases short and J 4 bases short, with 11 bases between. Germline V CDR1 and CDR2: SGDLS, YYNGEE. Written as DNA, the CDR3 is TGTGCCAGCAGCCCGGAGTCCCGAGAGACCCAGTACTTC. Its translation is CASSPESRETQYF.

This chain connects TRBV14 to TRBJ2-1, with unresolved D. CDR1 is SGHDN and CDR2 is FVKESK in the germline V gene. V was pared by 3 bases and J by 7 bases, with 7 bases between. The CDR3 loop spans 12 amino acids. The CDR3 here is CASSHLVNEQFF. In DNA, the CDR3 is TGTGCCAGCAGCCATCTGGTAAATGAGCAGTTCTTC.

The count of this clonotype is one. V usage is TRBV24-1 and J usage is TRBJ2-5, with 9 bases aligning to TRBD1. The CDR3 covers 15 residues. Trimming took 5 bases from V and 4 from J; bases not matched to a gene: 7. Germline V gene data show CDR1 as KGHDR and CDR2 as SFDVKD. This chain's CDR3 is CATSGAGDRAETQYF. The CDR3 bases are TGTGCCACCAGTGGGGCAGGGGACAGGGCAGAGACCCAGTACTTC.

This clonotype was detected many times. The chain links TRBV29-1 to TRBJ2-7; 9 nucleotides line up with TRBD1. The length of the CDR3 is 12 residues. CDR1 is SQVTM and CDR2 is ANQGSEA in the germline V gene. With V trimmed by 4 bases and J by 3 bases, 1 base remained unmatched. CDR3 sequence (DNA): TGCAGCGTTGCGGGACAGGGCTACGAGCAGTACTTC. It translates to CSVAGQGYEQYF.

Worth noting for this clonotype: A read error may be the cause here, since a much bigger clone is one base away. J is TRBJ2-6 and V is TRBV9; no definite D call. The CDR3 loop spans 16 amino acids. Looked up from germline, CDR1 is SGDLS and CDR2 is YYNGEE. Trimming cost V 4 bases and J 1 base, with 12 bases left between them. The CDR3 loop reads CASSPDWNSGANVLTF. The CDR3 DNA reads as TGTGCCAGCAGCCCAGATTGGAATTCTGGGGCCAACGTCCTGACTTTC.

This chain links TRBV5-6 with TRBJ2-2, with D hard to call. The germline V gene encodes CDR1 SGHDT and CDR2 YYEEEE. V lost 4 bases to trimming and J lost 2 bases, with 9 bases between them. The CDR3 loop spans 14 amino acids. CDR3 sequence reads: CASSAFLNTGELFF. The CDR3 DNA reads TGTGCCAGCAGCGCCTTTTTAAACACCGGGGAGCTGTTTTTT.

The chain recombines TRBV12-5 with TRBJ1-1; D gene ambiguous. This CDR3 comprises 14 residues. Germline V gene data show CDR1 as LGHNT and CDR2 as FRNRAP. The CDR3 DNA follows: TGTGCCAGCAGTTTCCCGGGAGTGAGGTCTGAAGCTTTCTTT. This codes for CASSFPGVRSEAFF. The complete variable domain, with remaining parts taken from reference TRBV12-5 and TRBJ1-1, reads DARVTQTPRHKVTEMGQEVTMRCQPILGHNTVFWYRQTMMQGLELLAYFRNRAPLDDSGMPKDRFSAEMPDATLATLKIQPSEPRDSAVYFCASSFPGVRSEAFFGQGTRLTVV.

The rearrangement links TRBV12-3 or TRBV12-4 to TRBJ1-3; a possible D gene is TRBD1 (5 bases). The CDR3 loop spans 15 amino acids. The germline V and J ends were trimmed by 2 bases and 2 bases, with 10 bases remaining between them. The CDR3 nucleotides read TGTGCCAGCAGTTTAAAGGCAGGGCCTGGAAACACCATATATTTT. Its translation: CASSLKAGPGNTIYF.

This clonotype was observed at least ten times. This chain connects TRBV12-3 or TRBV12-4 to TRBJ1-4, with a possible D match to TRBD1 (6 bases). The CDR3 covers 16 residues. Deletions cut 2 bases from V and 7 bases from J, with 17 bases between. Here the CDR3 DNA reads TGTGCCAGCAGTTTACCCTGGACAGCCGGACGTGAAAAACTGTTTTTT. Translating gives CASSLPWTAGREKLFF.

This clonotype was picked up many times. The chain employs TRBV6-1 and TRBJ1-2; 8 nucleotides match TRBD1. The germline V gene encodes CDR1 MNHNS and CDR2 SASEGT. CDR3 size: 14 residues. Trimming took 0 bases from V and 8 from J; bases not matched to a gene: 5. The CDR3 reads CASSEASGGEGYTF. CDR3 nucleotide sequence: TGTGCCAGCAGTGAAGCGTCAGGGGGCGAGGGCTACACCTTC.

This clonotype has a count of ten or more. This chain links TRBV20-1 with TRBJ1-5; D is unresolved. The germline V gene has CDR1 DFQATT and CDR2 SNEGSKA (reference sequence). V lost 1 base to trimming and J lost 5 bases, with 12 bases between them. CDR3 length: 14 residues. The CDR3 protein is CSARALTADQPQHF. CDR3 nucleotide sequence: TGCAGTGCTAGAGCTCTTACAGCCGATCAGCCCCAGCATTTT.

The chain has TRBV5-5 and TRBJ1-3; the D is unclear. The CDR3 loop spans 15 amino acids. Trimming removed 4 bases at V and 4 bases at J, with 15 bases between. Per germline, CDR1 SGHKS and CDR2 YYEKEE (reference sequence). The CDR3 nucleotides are TGTGCCAGCAGCCAACCCCGCGGGGTGGGAAACACCATATATTTT. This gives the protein CASSQPRGVGNTIYF.

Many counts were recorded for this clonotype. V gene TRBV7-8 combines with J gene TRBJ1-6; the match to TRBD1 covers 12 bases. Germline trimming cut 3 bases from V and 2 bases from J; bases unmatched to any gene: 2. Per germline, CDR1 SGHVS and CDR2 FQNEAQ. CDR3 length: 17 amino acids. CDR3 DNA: TGTGCCAGCAGCTTTGGGACAGGGGGCCCCTATAATTCACCCCTCCACTTT. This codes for CASSFGTGGPYNSPLHF. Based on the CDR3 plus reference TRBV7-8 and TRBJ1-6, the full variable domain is GAGVSQSPRYKVAKRGQDVALRCDPISGHVSLFWYQQALGQGPEFLTYFQNEAQLDKSGLPSDRFFAERPEGSVSTLKIQRTQQEDSAVYLCASSFGTGGPYNSPLHFGNGTRLTVT.

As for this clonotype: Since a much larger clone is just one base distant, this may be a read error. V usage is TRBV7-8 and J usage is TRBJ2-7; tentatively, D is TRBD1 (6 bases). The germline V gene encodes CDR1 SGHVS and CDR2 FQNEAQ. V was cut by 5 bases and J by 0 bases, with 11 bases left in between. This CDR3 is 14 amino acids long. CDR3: CASSVGDNSYEQYF. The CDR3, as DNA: TGTGCCAGCAGCGTAGGGGACAACTCCTACGAGCAGTACTTC.

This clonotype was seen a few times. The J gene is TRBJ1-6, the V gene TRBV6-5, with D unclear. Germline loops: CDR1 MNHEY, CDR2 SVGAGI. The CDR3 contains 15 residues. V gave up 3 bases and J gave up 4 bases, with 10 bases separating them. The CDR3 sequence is CASSYRRFYNSPLHF. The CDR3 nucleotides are TGTGCCAGCAGTTATCGCAGATTTTATAATTCACCCCTCCACTTT.

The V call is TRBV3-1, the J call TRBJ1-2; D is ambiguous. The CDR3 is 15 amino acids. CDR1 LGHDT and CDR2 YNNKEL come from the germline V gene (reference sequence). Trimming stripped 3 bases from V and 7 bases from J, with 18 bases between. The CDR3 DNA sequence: TGTGCCAGCAGCCAGGCTTGGGAGGGCTTCTCTGGCTACACCTTC. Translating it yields CASSQAWEGFSGYTF. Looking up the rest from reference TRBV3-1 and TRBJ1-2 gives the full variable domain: DTAVSQTPKYLVTQMGNDKSIKCEQNLGHDTMYWYKQDSKKFLKIMFSYNNKELIINETVPNRFSPKSPDKAHLNLHINSLELGDSAVYFCASSQAWEGFSGYTFGSGTRLTVV.

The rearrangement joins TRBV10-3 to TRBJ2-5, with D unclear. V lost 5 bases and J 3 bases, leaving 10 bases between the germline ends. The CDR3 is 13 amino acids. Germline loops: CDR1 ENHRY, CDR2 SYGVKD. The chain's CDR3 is CAISYEAEETQYF. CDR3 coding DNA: TGTGCCATCAGTTACGAGGCGGAAGAGACCCAGTACTTC.

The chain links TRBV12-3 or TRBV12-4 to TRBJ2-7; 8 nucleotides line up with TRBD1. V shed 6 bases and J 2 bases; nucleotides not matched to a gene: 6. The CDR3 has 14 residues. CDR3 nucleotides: TGTGCCAGCAGAGGGGACAGGACCCCCTACGAGCAGTACTTC. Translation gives CASRGDRTPYEQYF.

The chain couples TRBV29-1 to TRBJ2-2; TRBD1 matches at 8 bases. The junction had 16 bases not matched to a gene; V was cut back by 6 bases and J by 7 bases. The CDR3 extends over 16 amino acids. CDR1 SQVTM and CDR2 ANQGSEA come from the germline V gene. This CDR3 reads CSVEVRGRPSHGELFF. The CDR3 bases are TGCAGCGTCGAGGTCAGGGGGCGACCTAGCCACGGGGAGCTGTTTTTT.